Each of the 23 T cell receptor beta chains below was sequenced from the same sample in a study of cytomegalovirus exposure and HLA in healthy donors. The PCR contained 60 Vbeta and 13 Jbeta primers. Sequenced by immunoSEQ multiplex PCR; TCRdb stores in-frame clones only, minus some. Of 150,000 to 200,000 clones listed, 82% were seen once; the top ten hold more than 7%. The sequenced material came from PBMCs. Every receptor here comes from a male donor in good health and CMV-seropositive.

The chain uses TRBV6-6 and TRBJ2-1, with 11 bases lining up with TRBD2. From germline, CDR1 is MNHNY and CDR2 SVGAGI (reference sequence). The CDR3 has 15 amino acids. The V and J ends lost 6 bases and 5 bases, in that order; junction bases with no gene match: 6. The CDR3 nucleotides are TGTGCCAGCAGCACAACTAGCGGGGGTAACAATGAGCAGTTCTTC. Encoded protein: CASSTTSGGNNEQFF.

This clone has just one count. The rearrangement joins TRBV7-2 to TRBJ2-7, with a weak D call TRBD1 (5 bases). V was cut by 1 base and J by 12 bases, with 10 bases left in between. CDR3 length: 11 amino acids. Germline CDR1 is SGHTA and CDR2 is FQGNSA. In nucleotides, the CDR3 is TGTGCCAGCAGCTTAGGGGGCCCTCGGTACTTC. It yields the protein CASSLGGPRYF.

There are many counts of this clone. This sequence joins TRBV13 and TRBJ1-1, with 8 bases that match TRBD1. Looked up from germline, CDR1 is PRHDT and CDR2 is FYEKMQ (reference sequence). CDR3 length: 11 amino acids. With V trimmed by 4 bases and J by 10 bases, 2 bases remained unmatched. CDR3 coding DNA: TGTGCCAGCAGCTCCGGACAGGGAGCTTTCTTT. Translated: CASSSGQGAFF.

This rearrangement joins TRBV11-2 to TRBJ1-3, with D possibly matching TRBD1 (5 bases). Trimming cost V 2 bases and J 4 bases, with 12 bases left between them. The CDR3 has 15 residues. The germline CDR1 and CDR2 sequences are SGHAT and FQNNGV. Here the CDR3 reads CASSLMWQGGNTIYF. As DNA, the CDR3 is TGTGCCAGCAGCTTAATGTGGCAGGGAGGAAACACCATATATTTT.

The chain uses TRBV5-8 and TRBJ1-2, with 7 positions matching TRBD1. Germline V lookup: CDR1 SGHTS, CDR2 YDEGEE. V lost 3 bases to trimming and J lost 0 bases; unmatched junction nucleotides: 5. The CDR3 has 15 amino acids. This CDR3 is CASSSRQGTNYGYTF. CDR3 DNA: TGTGCCAGCAGCTCCCGACAGGGAACTAACTATGGCTACACCTTC.

The CDR3 loop reads CASSPGDRRNTEAFF. The CDR3 bases are TGTGCCAGCAGCCCCGGGGACAGGAGGAACACTGAAGCTTTCTTT. This chain joins TRBV9 and TRBJ1-1, with TRBD1 matching 8 bases. Trimming removed 4 bases from V and 1 base from J; junction bases left unmatched: 6. CDR3 length: 15 residues. Germline V gives CDR1 SGDLS, CDR2 YYNGEE.

The chain joins TRBV5-1 to TRBJ1-1; 7 bases agree with TRBD1. The germline V gene has CDR1 SGHRS and CDR2 YFSETQ. Trimming cost V 3 bases and J 1 base; bases outside gene matches: 6. This CDR3 comprises 15 residues. The CDR3 bases are TGCGCCAGCAGCTGGACCGGGACAGCGAACACTGAAGCTTTCTTT. Translation gives CASSWTGTANTEAFF.

The chain carries TRBV5-4 and TRBJ2-5; TRBD1 might be the D (5 bases). The CDR3 is 13 residues long. Trimming stripped 2 bases from V and 2 bases from J, with 7 bases between. Germline lookup yields CDR1 SGHNT and CDR2 YYREEE (reference sequence). The CDR3 DNA follows: TGTGCCAGCAGCTTTGGGGCACAAGAGACCCAGTACTTC. It specifies CASSFGAQETQYF.

The CDR3: CASRPQVYNSPLHF. In nucleotides, the CDR3 is TGTGCCAGCAGACCTCAGGTTTATAATTCACCCCTCCACTTT. The chain uses TRBV11-2 and TRBJ1-6; the D is unclear. Deletions cut 6 bases from V and 4 bases from J, with 10 bases between. In germline, CDR1 is SGHAT, CDR2 FQNNGV. CDR3 length equals 14 residues. The full variable domain, rest sourced from reference TRBV11-2 and TRBJ1-6, is EAGVAQSPRYKIIEKRQSVAFWCNPISGHATLYWYQQILGQGPKLLIQFQNNGVVDDSQLPKDRFSAERLKGVDSTLKIQPAKLEDSAVYLCASRPQVYNSPLHFGNGTRLTVT.

The chain recombines TRBV29-1 with TRBJ2-3; tentatively, D is TRBD2 (5 bases). The CDR3 consists of 14 residues. The V gene lost 7 bases and the J gene lost 2 bases, with 16 bases spanning the gap. Looked up from germline, CDR1 is SQVTM and CDR2 is ANQGSEA. CDR3 sequence: CSGSRGENTDTQYF. The CDR3 bases are TGCAGCGGTTCCCGGGGTGAGAACACAGATACGCAGTATTTT.

The table lists this clone with a few counts. This rearrangement joins TRBV27 to TRBJ2-6; a weak D match, TRBD1 (5 bases). The CDR3 totals 15 residues. Looked up from germline, CDR1 is MNHEY and CDR2 is SMNVEV (reference sequence). The V end was cut by 3 bases, the J end by 2 bases, with 8 bases between. CDR3 protein: CASSFRTTGANVLTF. The CDR3 DNA reads TGTGCCAGCAGTTTCCGGACAACTGGGGCCAACGTCCTGACTTTC.

This clone was observed a few times. V usage is TRBV19 and J usage is TRBJ1-5; 12 bases fit TRBD1. This CDR3 spans 17 amino acids. The germline V gene encodes CDR1 LNHDA and CDR2 SQIVND (reference sequence). Trimming removed 6 bases from V and 3 bases from J; junction bases left unmatched: 9. The CDR3 nucleotides read TGTGCCAGTAGCCGTGCCGGGACAGGGGGCGTCAATCAGCCCCAGCATTTT. Amino acid sequence: CASSRAGTGGVNQPQHF.

In this sample, this clone turned up once. V and J are TRBV27 and TRBJ2-2; perhaps TRBD1 as D (5 bases). Trimming cost V 6 bases and J 1 base, with 6 bases left between them. The CDR3 runs to 13 residues. The germline V gene encodes CDR1 MNHEY and CDR2 SMNVEV (reference sequence). The CDR3, as DNA: TGTGCCAGCAGCACAGGGAACACCGGGGAGCTGTTTTTT. This gives the protein CASSTGNTGELFF.

V is TRBV30 and J is TRBJ2-2; perhaps TRBD2 as D (6 bases). The CDR3 consists of 14 residues. Deletions cut 4 bases from V and 1 base from J, with 10 bases between. CDR1 is GTSNPN, CDR2 SVGIG, per germline (reference sequence). The CDR3 DNA sequence: TGTGCCTGGATGCGGGGAGGGAACACCGGGGAGCTGTTTTTT. Protein product: CAWMRGGNTGELFF.

This chain joins TRBV9 and TRBJ2-2; TRBD2 matches 15 bases. The germline V gene encodes CDR1 SGDLS and CDR2 YYNGEE. The CDR3 totals 18 residues. Trimming at V came to 2 bases and at J to 4 bases, leaving 6 bases not matched to a gene. The CDR3 reads CASSVSGLAGGGTGELFF. CDR3 DNA: TGTGCCAGCAGCGTGTCGGGACTAGCGGGGGGTGGCACCGGGGAGCTGTTTTTT.

J is TRBJ1-1 and V is TRBV12-5, with 9 bases matching TRBD1. Germline trimming cut 0 bases from V and 5 bases from J; bases unmatched to any gene: 10. Germline V gives CDR1 LGHNT, CDR2 FRNRAP. CDR3 length: 17 amino acids. The CDR3 reads CASGLVRGQGGGTEAFF. In nucleotides, the CDR3 is TGTGCTAGTGGTTTGGTACGGGGACAGGGAGGAGGAACTGAAGCTTTCTTT.

The V and J genes are TRBV11-2 and TRBJ2-7, with 7 bases aligning to TRBD1. Trimming at V came to 2 bases and at J to 3 bases, leaving 1 base not matched to a gene. Germline V lookup: CDR1 SGHAT, CDR2 FQNNGV. This CDR3 is 13 amino acids long. The CDR3 DNA reads TGTGCCAGCAGCTTAACAGGGGACTACGAGCAGTACTTC. Translated, it gives CASSLTGDYEQYF.

The rearrangement links TRBV7-8 to TRBJ1-5; possibly TRBD1 for D (6 bases). Looked up from germline, CDR1 is SGHVS and CDR2 is FQNEAQ. This CDR3 contains 19 residues. Trimming left V 1 base short and J 1 base short, with 20 bases between. CDR3 residues: CASSLEGRRGGVSNQPQHF. CDR3 nucleotides: TGTGCCAGCAGCTTAGAGGGTAGGCGGGGGGGCGTCAGCAATCAGCCCCAGCATTTT.

Here the CDR3 reads CASSSRQGHTGELFF. CDR3 in DNA: TGTGCCAGCAGCTCTAGACAGGGACACACCGGGGAGCTGTTTTTT. The gene calls are TRBV7-9 and TRBJ2-2; TRBD1 matches 7 bases. From germline, CDR1 is SEHNR and CDR2 FQNEAQ (reference sequence). The CDR3 spans 15 residues. J was trimmed by 3 bases and V by 4 bases; bases with no gene match: 5.

Comments on this clone: The junction departs from germline at one end; a sequencing error may be responsible. The CDR3 sequence is CASSQDFGSGANGLTF. Written as DNA, the CDR3 is TGCGCCAGCAGCCAAGATTTCGGGTCTGGGGCCAACGGCCTGACTTTC. The chain links TRBV4-3 to TRBJ2-6; a possible D gene is TRBD1 (5 bases). The CDR3 consists of 16 residues. The germline gives CDR1 LGHNA, CDR2 YSLEER.

This clone was picked up one time. The rearrangement uses TRBV30 and TRBJ2-5; 8 bases are a match to TRBD1. V lost 3 bases to trimming and J lost 4 bases; unmatched junction nucleotides: 1. There are 12 residues in the CDR3. Looked up from germline, CDR1 is GTSNPN and CDR2 is SVGIG (reference sequence). The CDR3 sequence: CAWSGQGETQYF. DNA of the CDR3: TGTGCCTGGAGCGGACAGGGAGAGACCCAGTACTTC.

The gene calls are TRBV5-1 and TRBJ2-7; D may be TRBD2 (6 bases). CDR3 length: 15 amino acids. V lost 0 bases to trimming and J lost 8 bases, with 18 bases between them. CDR1 is SGHRS and CDR2 is YFSETQ in the germline V gene. The CDR3 loop is CASSLVQTTSRQQYF. DNA of the CDR3: TGCGCCAGCAGCTTGGTACAAACTACTAGCCGACAGCAGTACTTC.

The chain joins TRBV7-9 to TRBJ1-5; D perhaps matches TRBD1 (5 bases). Deletions cut 2 bases from V and 4 bases from J, with 6 bases between. Germline CDR1 reads SEHNR; CDR2 reads FQNEAQ (reference sequence). The CDR3 spans 13 residues. Here the CDR3 DNA reads TGTGCCAGCAGCTTACGGGGGAATCAGCCCCAGCATTTT. This translates into CASSLRGNQPQHF. Full variable domain (outside the CDR3, taken from reference TRBV7-9 and TRBJ1-5): DTGVSQNPRHKITKRGQNVTFRCDPISEHNRLYWYRQTLGQGPEFLTYFQNEAQLEKSRLLSDRFSAERPKGSFSTLEIQRTEQGDSAMYLCASSLRGNQPQHFGDGTRLSIL.